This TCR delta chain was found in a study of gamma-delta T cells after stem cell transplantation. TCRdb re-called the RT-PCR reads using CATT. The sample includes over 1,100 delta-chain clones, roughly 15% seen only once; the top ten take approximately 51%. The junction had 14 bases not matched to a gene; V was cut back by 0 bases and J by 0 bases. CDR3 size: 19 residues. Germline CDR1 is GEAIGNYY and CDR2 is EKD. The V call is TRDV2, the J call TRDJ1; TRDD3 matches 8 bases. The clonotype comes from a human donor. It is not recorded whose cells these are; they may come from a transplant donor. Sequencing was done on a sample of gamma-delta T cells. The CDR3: CACDTIGGFLGDHTDKLIF. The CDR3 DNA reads TGTGCCTGTGACACCATCGGCGGGTTCCTGGGGGACCACACCGATAAACTCATCTTT.